This T cell receptor (beta chain) is from a study of shared T cell receptors in the human thymus. The CDR3 has 16 residues. Trimming shortened V by 7 bases and J by 5 bases, and 23 bases separated the two germline ends. Germline CDR1 and CDR2: MNHEY and SMNVEV (reference sequence). Clones were sequenced by immunoSEQ multiplex PCR, and TCRdb holds only the in-frame ones, with some missing. The sample consists of tens of thousands of clones, 90% to 95% of them appearing once. This chain uses TRBV27 with TRBJ1-1, with a possible D match to TRBD1 (6 bases). Sequencing was carried out using thymocytes. The clonotype was recovered from a human donor. CDR3 protein: CASKRDTGRLSTEAFF. The CDR3 DNA reads TGTGCCAGCAAAAGGGACACAGGGAGGCTGAGTACTGAAGCTTTCTTT.